Presented here are 25 T cell receptor beta chains from one specimen sequenced in a study of PD-1 blockade in classical Hodgkin lymphoma. The time point is: cycle 4 day 1 (C4D1), after more than 5 weeks of nivolumab. Every patient relapsed after autologous stem cell transplantation, and brentuximab vedotin exposure varied. Sequenced by immunoSEQ multiplex PCR; TCRdb stores in-frame clones only, minus some. The sample carries over 50,000 clones, 70% to 90% recorded once. The sample was peripheral blood mononuclear cells (PBMCs), taken before the fourth cycle of nivolumab. All receptors derive from a human donor with classical Hodgkin lymphoma.

V usage is TRBV5-1 and J usage is TRBJ1-4; maybe TRBD1 (6 bases). Per germline, CDR1 SGHRS and CDR2 YFSETQ. With 4 bases removed from V and 7 bases from J, the gap between germline ends came to 11 bases. The CDR3 sequence is 13 residues long. In DNA form, the CDR3 reads TGCGCCAGCAGCGGAGGGGGGACTGAAAAACTGTTTTTT. This sequence encodes CASSGGGTEKLFF.

The chain uses TRBV15 and TRBJ2-1; D is unclear. The V end was cut by 5 bases, the J end by 5 bases, with 4 bases between. The CDR3 sequence is 11 residues long. Germline V gene sequence: CDR1 LNHNV, CDR2 YYDKDF (reference sequence). CDR3 protein: CATSLHNEQFF. The DNA for the CDR3 is TGTGCCACCAGCCTCCACAATGAGCAGTTCTTC.

This sequence joins TRBV5-1 and TRBJ1-6; D is possibly TRBD1 (5 bases). Trimming took 4 bases from V and 14 from J, leaving 16 bases between them. The CDR3 has 13 amino acids. Germline V gene lookup returns CDR1 SGHRS and CDR2 YFSETQ. In DNA form, the CDR3 reads TGCGCCAGCAGCCCAGCGGAGGGGAAAACCCTCCACTTT. Translation gives CASSPAEGKTLHF.

The chain is built from TRBV29-1 and TRBJ2-5; the match to TRBD2 covers 8 bases. Germline trimming cut 1 base from V and 3 bases from J; bases unmatched to any gene: 1. CDR3 length: 13 amino acids. Germline CDR1 reads SQVTM; CDR2 reads ANQGSEA. The CDR3 DNA is TGCAGCGTTGAAGCGGGGGGGAAAGAGACCCAGTACTTC. Its protein product is CSVEAGGKETQYF.

The rearrangement joins TRBV5-4 to TRBJ2-2; the D is unclear. V was pared by 4 bases and J by 8 bases, with 21 bases between. The CDR3 is 16 residues long. Germline V gene data show CDR1 as SGHNT and CDR2 as YYREEE (reference sequence). The CDR3 coding sequence is TGTGCCAGCAGCCGACACCGTTATTGGTGGGGAGGGGAGCTGTTTTTT. Translated: CASSRHRYWWGGELFF.

The chain combines TRBV5-1 with TRBJ2-2, with D unresolved. The CDR3 runs 15 residues. The ends were cut back, 2 bases at V and 1 base at J, with 9 bases in the middle. Germline V gives CDR1 SGHRS, CDR2 YFSETQ. In DNA, the CDR3 is TGCGCCAGCAGCTTTGGTAGCAGGAACACCGGGGAGCTGTTTTTT. This sequence encodes CASSFGSRNTGELFF.

The gene calls are TRBV7-9 and TRBJ2-5; D is unclear. CDR3 length: 14 residues. V lost 5 bases and J lost 5, with 15 bases in between. Germline assignment: CDR1 SEHNR and CDR2 FQNEAQ (reference sequence). The CDR3 DNA reads TGTGCCAGCAGCCTAGTTGGCATGCGGGAGACCCAGTACTTC. Translation gives CASSLVGMRETQYF.

The chain recombines TRBV5-4 with TRBJ2-7; D possibly corresponds to TRBD1 (6 bases). CDR3 size: 17 residues. V lost 4 bases, J lost 0 bases, and 20 bases lay in between. Germline V gene lookup returns CDR1 SGHNT and CDR2 YYREEE (reference sequence). This chain's CDR3 is CASSPGWGQASSYEQYF. The CDR3 DNA reads TGTGCCAGCAGCCCCGGGTGGGGGCAGGCCAGCTCCTACGAGCAGTACTTC.

The rearrangement links TRBV28 to TRBJ1-1; TRBD1 matches 8 bases. The CDR3 totals 16 residues. V trimming: 3 bases; J trimming: 0 bases; junction bases outside the gene matches: 6. From germline, CDR1 is MDHEN and CDR2 SYDVKM. CDR3 protein: CASSLNTGGLNTEAFF. Here the CDR3 DNA reads TGTGCCAGCAGTTTGAATACAGGGGGTCTGAACACTGAAGCTTTCTTT.

The chain recombines TRBV19 with TRBJ1-1; D is uncertain. Germline CDR1 LNHDA, CDR2 SQIVND (reference sequence). This CDR3 has 15 residues. V shed 7 bases and J shed 3 bases, with 18 bases lying between them. The CDR3 DNA reads as TGTGCCAGTACCCCCCGTAGAGAGGTTGACACTGAAGCTTTCTTT. Amino acid sequence: CASTPRREVDTEAFF.

This chain uses TRBV12-5 with TRBJ1-1; maybe TRBD1 (5 bases). The germline V gene has CDR1 LGHNT and CDR2 FRNRAP. This CDR3 is built from 17 residues. V was cut by 6 bases and J by 0 bases, with 20 bases left in between. This chain's CDR3 is CASGPGEGGFLNTEAFF. The CDR3 bases are TGTGCTAGTGGCCCGGGGGAGGGAGGATTTCTGAACACTGAAGCTTTCTTT.

The chain joins TRBV6-5 to TRBJ1-2; D perhaps matches TRBD1 (5 bases). The germline CDR1 and CDR2 sequences are MNHEY and SVGAGI. The CDR3 runs to 15 residues. V lost 5 bases and J 2 bases, leaving 15 bases between the germline ends. The CDR3 loop reads CASSRASGGNYGYTF. CDR3 nucleotide sequence: TGTGCCAGCAGTAGAGCCTCGGGGGGGAACTATGGCTACACCTTC.

The rearrangement uses TRBV7-2 and TRBJ1-5; D call uncertain. Per germline, CDR1 SGHTA and CDR2 FQGNSA. V lost 8 bases to trimming and J lost 4 bases, with 3 bases between them. The CDR3 covers 10 residues. The CDR3 coding sequence is TGTGCCAGCGGAAATCAGCCCCAGCATTTT. Protein: CASGNQPQHF.

The chain uses TRBV19 and TRBJ2-2; D not resolved. CDR3 size: 17 residues. Germline V gene lookup returns CDR1 LNHDA and CDR2 SQIVND (reference sequence). Trimming stripped 8 bases from V and 3 bases from J, with 22 bases between. The CDR3 coding sequence is TGTGCCAGTTTCTCCGCCGGTCTCGGTGGTGACACCGGGGAGCTGTTTTTT. As protein: CASFSAGLGGDTGELFF.

This clone has just a few counts. This chain joins TRBV7-8 and TRBJ1-2; D is unresolved. This CDR3 is 12 amino acids long. Per the germline V gene, CDR1 is SGHVS and CDR2 is FQNEAQ. The V gene lost 1 base and the J gene lost 7 bases, with 7 bases spanning the gap. Here the CDR3 reads CASSLDRGGYTF. CDR3 sequence (DNA): TGTGCCAGCAGCTTAGATCGGGGTGGCTACACCTTC. Filled out from reference TRBV7-8 and TRBJ1-2, the complete variable domain reads GAGVSQSPRYKVAKRGQDVALRCDPISGHVSLFWYQQALGQGPEFLTYFQNEAQLDKSGLPSDRFFAERPEGSVSTLKIQRTQQEDSAVYLCASSLDRGGYTFGSGTRLTVV.

The chain is built from TRBV5-1 and TRBJ2-5, with D unclear. The assigned J gene may be wrong: the sequence end matches TRBJ2-7 better. Germline CDR1 is SGHRS and CDR2 is YFSETQ. The CDR3 consists of 13 residues. The CDR3 DNA follows: TGCGCCAGCAGCCAGACGCTCGCCTACGAGCAGTACTTC. As protein: CASSQTLAYEQYF.

The V gene is TRBV5-4, the J gene TRBJ1-4; D not resolved. Trimming took 6 bases from V and 0 from J, leaving 9 bases between them. This CDR3 region has 14 residues. The V gene's germline CDR1 is SGHNT and CDR2 YYREEE (reference sequence). The CDR3 here is CASTEDTTNEKLFF. The CDR3 region has the DNA TGTGCCAGCACGGAGGATACAACTAATGAAAAACTGTTTTTT.

This chain links TRBV10-3 with TRBJ2-7; D is uncertain. The V and J ends lost 0 bases and 3 bases respectively, with 15 bases between them. Germline V gene sequence: CDR1 ENHRY, CDR2 SYGVKD. The CDR3 sequence is 16 residues long. This chain's CDR3 is CAISESFLGPLYEQYF. The CDR3 DNA reads TGTGCCATCAGTGAGTCTTTCCTAGGACCCCTCTACGAGCAGTACTTC.

This clone was seen only a few times. The V and J genes are TRBV6-5 and TRBJ1-3; D is unresolved. Germline V gene sequence: CDR1 MNHEY, CDR2 SVGAGI. V was shortened by 5 bases and J by 3 bases, with 8 bases between the two germline ends. The CDR3 is 13 residues long. CDR3 bases: TGTGCCAGCAGTGGAGGGTATGGAAACACCATATATTTT. It yields the protein CASSGGYGNTIYF.

The rearrangement joins TRBV4-1 to TRBJ1-1; D is possibly TRBD1 (5 bases). V gave up 1 base and J gave up 11 bases, with 8 bases separating them. The V gene's germline CDR1 is MGHRA and CDR2 YSYEKL. CDR3 length: 11 residues. CDR3 DNA sequence: TGCGCCAGCAGCCAAGTGGGGGGGGCTTTCTTT. Translated: CASSQVGGAFF.

The rearrangement links TRBV7-9 to TRBJ2-4; the D is unclear. V shed 4 bases and J shed 0 bases, with 10 bases lying between them. There are 15 residues in the CDR3. CDR1 is SEHNR and CDR2 is FQNEAQ in the germline V gene (reference sequence). The DNA of the CDR3 is TGTGCCAGCAGCTCACAAAACCTAGCCAAAAACATTCAGTACTTC. This sequence encodes CASSSQNLAKNIQYF.

Notes on this clone: One end of the junction fails to match germline, which may point to a read error. The rearrangement links TRBV5-1 to TRBJ2-7, with 8 bases matching TRBD1. Looked up from germline, CDR1 is SGHRS and CDR2 is YFSETQ. The CDR3 has 15 residues. CDR3 residues: CSSSLMQGASYEQYF. The CDR3 DNA sequence: TGCTCCAGCAGCTTGATGCAGGGGGCATCGTACGAGCAGTACTTC.

The V and J genes are TRBV19 and TRBJ2-6; D remains ambiguous. Trimming cost V 7 bases and J 0 bases, with 10 bases left between them. CDR1 and CDR2 from the germline V gene are LNHDA and SQIVND (reference sequence). The CDR3 runs to 15 residues. The CDR3 nucleotides read TGTGCCAGTAATCATGTGAGCTCTGGGGCCAACGTCCTGACTTTC. As protein: CASNHVSSGANVLTF.

The gene calls are TRBV5-1 and TRBJ1-4; D unclear. Trimming pared 4 bases from V and 3 bases from J, leaving 13 bases between. Germline CDR1 is SGHRS and CDR2 is YFSETQ. The CDR3 sequence is 15 residues long. In nucleotides, the CDR3 is TGCGCCAGCAGCCCGGTTGGGGTAGCTAATGAAAAACTGTTTTTT. It encodes CASSPVGVANEKLFF.

This sequence joins TRBV9 and TRBJ2-7; the D gene is possibly TRBD1 (6 bases). Germline CDR1 is SGDLS and CDR2 is YYNGEE. CDR3 length equals 16 residues. V was pared by 0 bases and J by 5 bases, with 18 bases between. The CDR3 sequence is CASSVGSLGGWDEQYF. Written as DNA, the CDR3 is TGTGCCAGCAGCGTAGGTTCCCTAGGGGGATGGGACGAGCAGTACTTC.